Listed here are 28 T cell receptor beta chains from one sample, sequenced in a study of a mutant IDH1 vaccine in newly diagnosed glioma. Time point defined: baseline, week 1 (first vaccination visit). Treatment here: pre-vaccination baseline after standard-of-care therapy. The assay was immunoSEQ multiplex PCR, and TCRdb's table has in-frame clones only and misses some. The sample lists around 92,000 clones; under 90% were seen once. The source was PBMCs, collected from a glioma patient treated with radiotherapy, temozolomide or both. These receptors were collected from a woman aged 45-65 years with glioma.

CDR3 sequence reads: CASSPRPGALELFF. In DNA, the CDR3 is TGTGCCAGCTCACCTAGACCCGGGGCCCTGGAGCTGTTTTTT. The chain couples TRBV18 to TRBJ2-2; either TRBD1 or TRBD2 may supply D (5 bases each). Germline V gene data show CDR1 as KGHSH and CDR2 as LQKENI. The V gene lost 3 bases and the J gene lost 10 bases, with 15 bases spanning the gap. This CDR3 spans 14 amino acids.

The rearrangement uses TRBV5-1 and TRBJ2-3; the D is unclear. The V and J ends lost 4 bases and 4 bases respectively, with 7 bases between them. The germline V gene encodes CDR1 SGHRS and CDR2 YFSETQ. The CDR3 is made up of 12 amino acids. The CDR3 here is CASSLESDTQYF. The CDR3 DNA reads TGCGCCAGCAGCCTGGAGTCAGATACGCAGTATTTT. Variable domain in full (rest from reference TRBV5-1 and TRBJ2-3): KAGVTQTPRYLIKTRGQQVTLSCSPISGHRSVSWYQQTPGQGLQFLFEYFSETQRNKGNFPGRFSGRQFSNSRSEMNVSTLELGDSALYLCASSLESDTQYFGPGTRLTVL.

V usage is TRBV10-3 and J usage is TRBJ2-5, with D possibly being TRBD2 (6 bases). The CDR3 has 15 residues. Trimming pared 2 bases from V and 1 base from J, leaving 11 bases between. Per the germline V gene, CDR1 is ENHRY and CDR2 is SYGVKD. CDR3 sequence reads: CAISETGTLQETQYF. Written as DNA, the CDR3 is TGTGCCATCAGTGAGACCGGGACTCTCCAAGAGACCCAGTACTTC.

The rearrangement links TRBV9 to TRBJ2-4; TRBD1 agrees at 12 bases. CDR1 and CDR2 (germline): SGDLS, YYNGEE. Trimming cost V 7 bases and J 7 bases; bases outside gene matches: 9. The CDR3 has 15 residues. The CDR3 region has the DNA TGTGCCAGCGGGGGGACAGGGGGCACAAAGAACATTCAGTACTTC. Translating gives CASGGTGGTKNIQYF.

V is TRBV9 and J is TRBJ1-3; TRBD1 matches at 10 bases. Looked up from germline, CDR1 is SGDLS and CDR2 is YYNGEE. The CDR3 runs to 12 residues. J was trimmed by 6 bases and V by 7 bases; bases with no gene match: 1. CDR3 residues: CASGTGENTIYF. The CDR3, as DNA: TGTGCCAGCGGGACAGGGGAAAACACCATATATTTT.

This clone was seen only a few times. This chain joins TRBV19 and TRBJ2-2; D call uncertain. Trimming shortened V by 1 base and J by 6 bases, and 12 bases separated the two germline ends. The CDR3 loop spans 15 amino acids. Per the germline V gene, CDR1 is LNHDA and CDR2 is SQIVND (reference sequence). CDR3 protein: CASSIVRDGPGELFF. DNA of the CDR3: TGTGCCAGTAGTATAGTAAGGGATGGGCCCGGGGAGCTGTTTTTT.

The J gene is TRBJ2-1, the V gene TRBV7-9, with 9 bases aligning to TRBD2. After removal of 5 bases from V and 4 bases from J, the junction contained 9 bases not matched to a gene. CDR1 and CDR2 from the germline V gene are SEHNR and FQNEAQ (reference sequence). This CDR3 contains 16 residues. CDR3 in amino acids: CASSPRYSGGYNEQFF. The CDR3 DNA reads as TGTGCCAGCAGCCCCCGGTATAGCGGGGGATACAATGAGCAGTTCTTC.

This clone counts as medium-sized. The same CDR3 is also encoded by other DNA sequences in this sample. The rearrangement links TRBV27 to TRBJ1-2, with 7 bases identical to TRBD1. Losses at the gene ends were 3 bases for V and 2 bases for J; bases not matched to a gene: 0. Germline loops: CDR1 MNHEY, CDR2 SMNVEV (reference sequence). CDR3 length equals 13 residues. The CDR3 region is CASSLGQNYGYTF. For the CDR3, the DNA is TGTGCCAGCAGTTTGGGACAGAACTATGGCTACACCTTC.

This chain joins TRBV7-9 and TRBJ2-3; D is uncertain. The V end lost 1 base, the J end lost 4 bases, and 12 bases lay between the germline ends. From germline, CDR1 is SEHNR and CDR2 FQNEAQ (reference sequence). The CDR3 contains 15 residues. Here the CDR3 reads CASSLGWANPDTQYF. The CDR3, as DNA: TGTGCCAGCAGCTTAGGTTGGGCAAACCCAGATACGCAGTATTTT. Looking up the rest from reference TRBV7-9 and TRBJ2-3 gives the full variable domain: DTGVSQNPRHKITKRGQNVTFRCDPISEHNRLYWYRQTLGQGPEFLTYFQNEAQLEKSRLLSDRFSAERPKGSFSTLEIQRTEQGDSAMYLCASSLGWANPDTQYFGPGTRLTVL.

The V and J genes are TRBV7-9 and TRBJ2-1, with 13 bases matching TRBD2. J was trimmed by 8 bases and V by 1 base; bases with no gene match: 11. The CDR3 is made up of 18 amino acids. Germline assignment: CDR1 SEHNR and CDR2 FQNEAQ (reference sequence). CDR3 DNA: TGTGCCAGCAGCTTAGGTGATACCGGGACTAGCGGGATAGATGAGCAGTTCTTC. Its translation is CASSLGDTGTSGIDEQFF.

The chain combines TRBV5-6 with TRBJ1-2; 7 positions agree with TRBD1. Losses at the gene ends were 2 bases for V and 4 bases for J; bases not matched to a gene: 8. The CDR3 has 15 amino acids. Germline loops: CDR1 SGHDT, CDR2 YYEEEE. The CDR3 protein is CASSFGQEGIYGYTF. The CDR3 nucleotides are TGTGCCAGCAGCTTTGGACAGGAAGGAATCTATGGCTACACCTTC.

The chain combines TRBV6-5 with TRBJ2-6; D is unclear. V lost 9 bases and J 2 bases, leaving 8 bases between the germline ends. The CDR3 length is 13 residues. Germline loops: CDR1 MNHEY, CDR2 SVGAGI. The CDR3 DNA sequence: TGTGCCAGTACGAAGCCTGGGGCCAACGTCCTGACTTTC. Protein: CASTKPGANVLTF.

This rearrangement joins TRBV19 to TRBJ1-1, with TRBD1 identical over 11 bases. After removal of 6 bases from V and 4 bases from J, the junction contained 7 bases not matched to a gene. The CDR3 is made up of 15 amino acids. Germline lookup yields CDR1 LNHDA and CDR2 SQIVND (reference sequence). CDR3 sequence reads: CASSLGTGGVTEAFF. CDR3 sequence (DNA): TGTGCCAGTAGCCTGGGGACAGGGGGTGTCACTGAAGCTTTCTTT. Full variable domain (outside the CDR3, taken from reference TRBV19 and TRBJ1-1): DGGITQSPKYLFRKEGQNVTLSCEQNLNHDAMYWYRQDPGQGLRLIYYSQIVNDFQKGDIAEGYSVSREKKESFPLTVTSAQKNPTAFYLCASSLGTGGVTEAFFGQGTRLTVV.

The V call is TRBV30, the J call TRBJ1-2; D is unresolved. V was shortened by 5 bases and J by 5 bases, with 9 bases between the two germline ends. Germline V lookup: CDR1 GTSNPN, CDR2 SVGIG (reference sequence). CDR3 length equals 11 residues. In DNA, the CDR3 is TGTGCCTGGGAGGAGGCTTATGGCTACACCTTC. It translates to CAWEEAYGYTF.

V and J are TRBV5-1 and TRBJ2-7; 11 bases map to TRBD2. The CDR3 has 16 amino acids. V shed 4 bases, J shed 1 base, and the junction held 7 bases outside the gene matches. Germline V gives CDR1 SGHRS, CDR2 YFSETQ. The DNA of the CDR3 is TGCGCCAGCAGCCTGACTAGCGGGGCGACTTCCTACGAGCAGTACTTC. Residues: CASSLTSGATSYEQYF.

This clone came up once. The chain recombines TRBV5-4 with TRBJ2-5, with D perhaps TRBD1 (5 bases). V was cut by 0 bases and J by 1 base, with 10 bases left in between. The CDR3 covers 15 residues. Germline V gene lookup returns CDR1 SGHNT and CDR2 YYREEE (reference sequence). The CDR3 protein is CASSLGQGPQETQYF. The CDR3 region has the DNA TGTGCCAGCAGCTTGGGCCAGGGTCCCCAAGAGACCCAGTACTTC.

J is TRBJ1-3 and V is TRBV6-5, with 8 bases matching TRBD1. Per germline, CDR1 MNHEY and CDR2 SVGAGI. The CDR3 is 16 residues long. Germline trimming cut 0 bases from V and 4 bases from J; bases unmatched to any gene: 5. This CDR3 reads CASSYSDRVKGNTIYF. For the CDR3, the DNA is TGTGCCAGCAGTTACTCGGACAGGGTGAAGGGAAACACCATATATTTT.

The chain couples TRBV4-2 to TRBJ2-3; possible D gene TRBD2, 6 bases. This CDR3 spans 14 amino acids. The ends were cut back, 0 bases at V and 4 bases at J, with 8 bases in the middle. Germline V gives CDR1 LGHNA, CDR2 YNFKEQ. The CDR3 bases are TGTGCCAGCAGCCAAGAAGGACTACCAGATACGCAGTATTTT. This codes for CASSQEGLPDTQYF.

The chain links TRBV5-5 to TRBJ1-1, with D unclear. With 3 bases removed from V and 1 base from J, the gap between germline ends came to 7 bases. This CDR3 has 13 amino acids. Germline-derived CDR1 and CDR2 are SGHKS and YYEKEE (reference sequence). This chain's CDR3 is CASSSVWNTEAFF. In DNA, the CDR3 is TGTGCCAGCAGCTCTGTTTGGAACACTGAAGCTTTCTTT.

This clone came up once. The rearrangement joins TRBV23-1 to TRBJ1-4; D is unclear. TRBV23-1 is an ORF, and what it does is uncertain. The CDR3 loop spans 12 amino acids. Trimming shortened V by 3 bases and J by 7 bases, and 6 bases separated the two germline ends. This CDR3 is CASSHYGEKLFF. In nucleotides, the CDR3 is TGCGCCAGCAGTCACTACGGTGAAAAACTGTTTTTT.

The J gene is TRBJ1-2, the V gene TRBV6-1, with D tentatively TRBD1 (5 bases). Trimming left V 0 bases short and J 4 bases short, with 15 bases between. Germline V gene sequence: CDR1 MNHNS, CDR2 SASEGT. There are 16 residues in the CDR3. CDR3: CASSEAQGAWGYGYTF. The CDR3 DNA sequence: TGTGCCAGCAGTGAAGCCCAGGGAGCCTGGGGCTATGGCTACACCTTC.

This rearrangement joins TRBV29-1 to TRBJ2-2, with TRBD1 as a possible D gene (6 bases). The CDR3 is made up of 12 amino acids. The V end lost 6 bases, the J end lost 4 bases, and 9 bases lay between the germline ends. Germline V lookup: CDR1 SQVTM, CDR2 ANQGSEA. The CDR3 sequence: CSVQGFTGELFF. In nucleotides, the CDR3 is TGCAGCGTCCAGGGGTTCACCGGGGAGCTGTTTTTT.

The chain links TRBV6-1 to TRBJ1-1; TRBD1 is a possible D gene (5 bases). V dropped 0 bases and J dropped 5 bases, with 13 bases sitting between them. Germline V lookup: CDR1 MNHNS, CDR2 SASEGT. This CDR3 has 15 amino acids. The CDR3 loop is CASSEARGLWTEAFF. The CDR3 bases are TGTGCCAGCAGTGAAGCTAGGGGACTGTGGACTGAAGCTTTCTTT.

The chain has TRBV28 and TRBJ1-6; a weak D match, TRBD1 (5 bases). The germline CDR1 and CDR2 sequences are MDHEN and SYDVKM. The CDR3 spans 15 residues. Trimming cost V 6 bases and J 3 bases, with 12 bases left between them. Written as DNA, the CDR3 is TGTGCCAGCAGCAGAAGCAGGGACTATAATTCACCCCTCCACTTT. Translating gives CASSRSRDYNSPLHF.

The CDR3 nucleotides read TGTGCCAGCAGCCCCCTTAGCGGGGGGCGGAACAATGAGCAGTTCTTC. It is translated as CASSPLSGGRNNEQFF. The chain combines TRBV14 with TRBJ2-1; TRBD2 matches at 10 bases. Germline CDR1 SGHDN, CDR2 FVKESK. This CDR3 has 16 amino acids. V was pared by 4 bases and J by 5 bases, with 8 bases of the junction left unmatched.

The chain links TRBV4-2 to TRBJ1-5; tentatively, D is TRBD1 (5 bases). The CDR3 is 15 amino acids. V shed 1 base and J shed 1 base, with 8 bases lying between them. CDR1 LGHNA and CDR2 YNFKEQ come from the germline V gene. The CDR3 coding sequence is TGTGCCAGCAGCCAAGGCCGGGACAGCAATCAGCCCCAGCATTTT. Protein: CASSQGRDSNQPQHF.

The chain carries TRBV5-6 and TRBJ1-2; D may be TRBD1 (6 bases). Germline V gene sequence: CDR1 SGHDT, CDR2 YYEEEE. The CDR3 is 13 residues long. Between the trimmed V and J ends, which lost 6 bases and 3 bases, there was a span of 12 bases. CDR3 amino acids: CASMQQGDYGYTF. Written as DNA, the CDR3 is TGTGCCAGCATGCAACAGGGCGACTATGGCTACACCTTC.

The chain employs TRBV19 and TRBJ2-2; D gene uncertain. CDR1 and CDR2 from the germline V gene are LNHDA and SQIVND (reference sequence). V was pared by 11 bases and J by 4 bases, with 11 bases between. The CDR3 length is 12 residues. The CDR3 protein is CASMPRTGELFF. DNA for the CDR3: TGTGCCTCCATGCCCCGCACCGGGGAGCTGTTTTTT.